This TCR beta chain is from a study of T cells after yellow fever vaccination. In this sample, this clonotype turned up many times. Its target is not known. Points from the study as a whole: Booster samples showed a return of most primary-vaccination clones (roughly 96% CD4, about 88% CD8).

TCRdb processed the 5' RACE reads anew with MiXCR; each CDR3 protein has one entry. This sample has some 240,000 distinct CDR3 sequences, with roughly 3.5% found just once. The specimen was PBMCs, collected 15 days after the yellow fever booster vaccination. This sequence originates from a man aged 18 to 35 who received the YFV17D yellow fever vaccine.

CDR3 protein: CASSFHGGDRFYEQYF. The CDR3 DNA reads as TGTGCCAGCAGCTTCCACGGCGGGGATCGTTTCTACGAGCAGTACTTC. The V gene is TRBV11-2, the J gene TRBJ2-7, with TRBD2 as a possible D gene (6 bases). The V end was cut by 3 bases, the J end by 3 bases, with 18 bases between. The germline V gene encodes CDR1 SGHAT and CDR2 FQNNGV. The CDR3 length is 16 residues. Full variable domain (outside the CDR3, taken from reference TRBV11-2 and TRBJ2-7): EAGVAQSPRYKIIEKRQSVAFWCNPISGHATLYWYQQILGQGPKLLIQFQNNGVVDDSQLPKDRFSAERLKGVDSTLKIQPAKLEDSAVYLCASSFHGGDRFYEQYFGPGTRLTVT.